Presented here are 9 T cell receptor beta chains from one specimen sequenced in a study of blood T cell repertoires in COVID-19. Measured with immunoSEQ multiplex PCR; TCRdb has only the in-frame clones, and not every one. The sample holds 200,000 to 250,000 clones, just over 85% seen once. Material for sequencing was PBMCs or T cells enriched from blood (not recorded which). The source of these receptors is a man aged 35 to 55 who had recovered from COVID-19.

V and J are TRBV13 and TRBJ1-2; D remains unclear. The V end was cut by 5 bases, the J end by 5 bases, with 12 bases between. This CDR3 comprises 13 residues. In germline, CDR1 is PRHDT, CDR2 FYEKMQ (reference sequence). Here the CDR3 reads CASSRGGLYGYTF. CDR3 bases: TGTGCCAGCAGCCGGGGAGGTTTGTATGGCTACACCTTC. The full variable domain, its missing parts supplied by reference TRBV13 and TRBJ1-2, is AAGVIQSPRHLIKEKRETATLKCYPIPRHDTVYWYQQGPGQDPQFLISFYEKMQSDKGSIPDRFSAQQFSDYHSELNMSSLELGDSALYFCASSRGGLYGYTFGSGTRLTVV.

The CDR3 sequence is CASSRTGFNSNTGELFF. CDR3 bases: TGTGCCAGCAGCAGGACAGGGTTCAATTCGAACACCGGGGAGCTGTTTTTT. The gene calls are TRBV27 and TRBJ2-2, with 8 bases identical to TRBD1. Trimming cost V 6 bases and J 0 bases; bases outside gene matches: 9. From germline, CDR1 is MNHEY and CDR2 SMNVEV (reference sequence). The CDR3 consists of 17 residues.

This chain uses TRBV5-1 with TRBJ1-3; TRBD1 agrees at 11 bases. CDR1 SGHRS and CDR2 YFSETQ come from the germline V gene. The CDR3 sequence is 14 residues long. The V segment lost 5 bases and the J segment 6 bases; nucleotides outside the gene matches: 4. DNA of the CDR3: TGCGCCAGCAGTGGACAGGGGGCAGAAAACACCATATATTTT. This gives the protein CASSGQGAENTIYF.

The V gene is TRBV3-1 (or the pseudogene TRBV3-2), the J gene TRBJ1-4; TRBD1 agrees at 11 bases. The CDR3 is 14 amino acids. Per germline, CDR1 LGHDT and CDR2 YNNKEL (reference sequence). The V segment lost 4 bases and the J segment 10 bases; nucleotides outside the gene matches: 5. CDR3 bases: TGTGCCAGCAGCCTCCGGGACAGGGGGGGAAAACTGTTTTTT. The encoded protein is CASSLRDRGGKLFF.

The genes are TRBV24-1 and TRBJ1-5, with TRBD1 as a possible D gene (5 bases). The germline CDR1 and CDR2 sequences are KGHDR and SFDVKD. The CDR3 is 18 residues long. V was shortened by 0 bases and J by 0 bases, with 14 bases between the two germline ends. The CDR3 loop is CATSDLLQGEDSNQPQHF. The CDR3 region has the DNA TGTGCCACCAGTGATTTGCTTCAGGGCGAGGATAGCAATCAGCCCCAGCATTTT.

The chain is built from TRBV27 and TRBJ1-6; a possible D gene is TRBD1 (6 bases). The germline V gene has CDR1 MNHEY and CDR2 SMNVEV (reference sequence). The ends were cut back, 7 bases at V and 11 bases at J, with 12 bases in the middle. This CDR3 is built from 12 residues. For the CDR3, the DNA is TGTGCCAGCACCCTAGGGGGGGCACCCCTCCACTTT. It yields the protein CASTLGGAPLHF.

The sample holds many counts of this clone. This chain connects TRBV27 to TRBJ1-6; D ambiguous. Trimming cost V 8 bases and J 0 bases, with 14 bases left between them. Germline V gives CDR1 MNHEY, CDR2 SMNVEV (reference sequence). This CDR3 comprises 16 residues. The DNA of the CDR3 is TGTGCCAGCGCGGGCACGGCGAGCTCCTATAATTCACCCCTCCACTTT. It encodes CASAGTASSYNSPLHF.

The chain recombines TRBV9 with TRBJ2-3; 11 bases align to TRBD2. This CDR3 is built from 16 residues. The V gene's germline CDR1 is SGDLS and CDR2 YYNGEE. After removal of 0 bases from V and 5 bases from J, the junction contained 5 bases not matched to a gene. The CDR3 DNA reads TGTGCCAGCAGCGTAGCCCTCGGACTAGCGGGAGATACGCAGTATTTT. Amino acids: CASSVALGLAGDTQYF.

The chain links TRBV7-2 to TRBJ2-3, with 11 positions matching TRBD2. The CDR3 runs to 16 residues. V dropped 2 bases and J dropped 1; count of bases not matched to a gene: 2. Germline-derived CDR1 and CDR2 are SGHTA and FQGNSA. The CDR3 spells CASSLLAGGGTDTQYF. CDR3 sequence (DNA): TGTGCCAGCAGCTTACTAGCGGGGGGAGGCACAGATACGCAGTATTTT.